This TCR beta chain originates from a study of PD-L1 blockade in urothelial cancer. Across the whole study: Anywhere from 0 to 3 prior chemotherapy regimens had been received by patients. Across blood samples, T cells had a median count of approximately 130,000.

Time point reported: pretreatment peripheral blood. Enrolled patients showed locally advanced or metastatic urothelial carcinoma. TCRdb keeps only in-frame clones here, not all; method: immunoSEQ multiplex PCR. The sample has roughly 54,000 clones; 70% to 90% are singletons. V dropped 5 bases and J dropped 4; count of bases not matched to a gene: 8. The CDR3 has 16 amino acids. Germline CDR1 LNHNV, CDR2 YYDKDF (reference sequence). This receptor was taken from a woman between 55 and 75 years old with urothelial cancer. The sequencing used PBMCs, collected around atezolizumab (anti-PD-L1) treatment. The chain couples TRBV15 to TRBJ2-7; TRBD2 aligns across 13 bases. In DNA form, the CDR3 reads TGTGCCACCAGCTCACTAGCGGGGGGGTCCGCTTACGAGCAGTACTTC. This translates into CATSSLAGGSAYEQYF.